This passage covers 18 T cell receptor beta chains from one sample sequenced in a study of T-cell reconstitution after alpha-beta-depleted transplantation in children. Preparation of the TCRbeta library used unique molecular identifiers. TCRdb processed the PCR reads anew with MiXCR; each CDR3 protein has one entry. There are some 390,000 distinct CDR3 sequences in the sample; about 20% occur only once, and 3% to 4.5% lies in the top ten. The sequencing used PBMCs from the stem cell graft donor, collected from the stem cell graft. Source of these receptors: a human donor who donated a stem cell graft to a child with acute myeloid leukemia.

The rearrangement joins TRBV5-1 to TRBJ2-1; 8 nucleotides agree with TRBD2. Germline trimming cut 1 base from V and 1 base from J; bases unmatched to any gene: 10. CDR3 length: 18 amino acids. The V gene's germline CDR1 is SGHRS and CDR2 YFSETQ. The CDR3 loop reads CASSLSASGFISYNEQFF. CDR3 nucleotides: TGCGCCAGCAGCTTGTCGGCTAGCGGGTTCATTTCCTACAATGAGCAGTTCTTC.

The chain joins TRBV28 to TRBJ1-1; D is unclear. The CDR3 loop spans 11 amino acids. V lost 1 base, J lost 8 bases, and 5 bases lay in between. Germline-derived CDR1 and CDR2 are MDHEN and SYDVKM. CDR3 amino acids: CASSLSGEAFF. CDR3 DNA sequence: TGTGCCAGCAGTTTATCAGGAGAAGCTTTCTTT.

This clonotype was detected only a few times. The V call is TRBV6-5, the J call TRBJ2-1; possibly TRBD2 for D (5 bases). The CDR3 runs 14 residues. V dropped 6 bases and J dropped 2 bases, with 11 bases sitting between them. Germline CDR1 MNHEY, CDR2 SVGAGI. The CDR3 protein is CASSRSGTYNEQFF. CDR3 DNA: TGTGCCAGCAGCCGCAGCGGCACCTACAATGAGCAGTTCTTC.

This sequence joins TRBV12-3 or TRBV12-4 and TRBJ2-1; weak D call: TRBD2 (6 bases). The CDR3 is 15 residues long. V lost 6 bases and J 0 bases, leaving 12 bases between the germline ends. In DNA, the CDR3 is TGTGCCAGCAGCGACGGGAGCCCCTCCTACAATGAGCAGTTCTTC. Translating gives CASSDGSPSYNEQFF.

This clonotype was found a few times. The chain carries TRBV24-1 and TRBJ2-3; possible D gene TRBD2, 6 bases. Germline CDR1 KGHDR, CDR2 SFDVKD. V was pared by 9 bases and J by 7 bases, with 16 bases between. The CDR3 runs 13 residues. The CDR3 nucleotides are TGTGCCACCGCGGGGATCGACTCATATACGCAGTATTTT. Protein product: CATAGIDSYTQYF.

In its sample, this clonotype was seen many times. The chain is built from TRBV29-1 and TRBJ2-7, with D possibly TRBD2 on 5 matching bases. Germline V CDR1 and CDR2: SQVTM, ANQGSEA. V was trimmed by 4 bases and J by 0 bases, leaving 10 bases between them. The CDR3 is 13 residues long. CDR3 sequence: CSVGTLDSYEQYF. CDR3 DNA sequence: TGCAGCGTTGGGACTCTGGACTCCTACGAGCAGTACTTC.

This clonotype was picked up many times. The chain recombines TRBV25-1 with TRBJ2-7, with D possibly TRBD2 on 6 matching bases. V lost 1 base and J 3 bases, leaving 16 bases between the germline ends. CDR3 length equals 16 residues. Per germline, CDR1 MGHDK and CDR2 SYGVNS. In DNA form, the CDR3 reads TGTGCCAGCAGTGAATTTCGGTGGGGGGTCCGCTACGAGCAGTACTTC. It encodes CASSEFRWGVRYEQYF.

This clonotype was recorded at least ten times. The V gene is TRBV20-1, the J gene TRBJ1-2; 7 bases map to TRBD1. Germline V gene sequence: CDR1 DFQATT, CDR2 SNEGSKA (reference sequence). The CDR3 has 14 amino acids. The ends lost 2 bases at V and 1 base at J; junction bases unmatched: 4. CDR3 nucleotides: TGCAGTGCTAGAAGGACAGGCGGTAACTATGGCTACACCTTC. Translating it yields CSARRTGGNYGYTF.

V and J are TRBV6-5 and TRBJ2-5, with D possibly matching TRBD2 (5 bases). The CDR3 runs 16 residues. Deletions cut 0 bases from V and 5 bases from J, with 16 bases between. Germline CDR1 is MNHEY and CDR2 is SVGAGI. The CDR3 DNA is TGTGCCAGCAGTTACTCGAGTTACGCGGGTACGGAGACCCAGTACTTC. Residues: CASSYSSYAGTETQYF.

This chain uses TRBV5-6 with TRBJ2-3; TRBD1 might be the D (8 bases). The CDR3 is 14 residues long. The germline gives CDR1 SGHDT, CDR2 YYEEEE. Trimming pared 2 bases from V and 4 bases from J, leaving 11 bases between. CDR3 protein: CASSLQGGADTQYF. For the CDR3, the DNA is TGTGCCAGCAGCTTACAGGGGGGGGCAGATACGCAGTATTTT.

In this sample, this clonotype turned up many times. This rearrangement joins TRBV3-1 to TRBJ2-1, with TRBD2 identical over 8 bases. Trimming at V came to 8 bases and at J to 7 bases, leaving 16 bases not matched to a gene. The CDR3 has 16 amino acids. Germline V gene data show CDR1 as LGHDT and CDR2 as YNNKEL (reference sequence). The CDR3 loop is CASRSESVGRGNEQFF. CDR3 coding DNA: TGTGCCAGCCGTTCCGAGTCCGTCGGGAGGGGGAATGAGCAGTTCTTC.

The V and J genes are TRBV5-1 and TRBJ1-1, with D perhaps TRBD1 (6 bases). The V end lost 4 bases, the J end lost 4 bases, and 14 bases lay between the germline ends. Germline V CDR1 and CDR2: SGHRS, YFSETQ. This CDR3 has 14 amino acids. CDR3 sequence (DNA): TGCGCCAGCAGCCCCCCCGGGACAAGCACTGAAGCTTTCTTT. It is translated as CASSPPGTSTEAFF. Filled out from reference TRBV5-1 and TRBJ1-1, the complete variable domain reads KAGVTQTPRYLIKTRGQQVTLSCSPISGHRSVSWYQQTPGQGLQFLFEYFSETQRNKGNFPGRFSGRQFSNSRSEMNVSTLELGDSALYLCASSPPGTSTEAFFGQGTRLTVV.

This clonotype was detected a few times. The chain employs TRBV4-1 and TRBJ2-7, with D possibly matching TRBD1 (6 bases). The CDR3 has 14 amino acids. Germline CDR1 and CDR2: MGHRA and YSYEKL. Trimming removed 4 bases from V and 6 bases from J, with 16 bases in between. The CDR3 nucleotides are TGCGCCAGCAGCCTCCAAGTGGCAGGGGTCGAGCAGTACTTC. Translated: CASSLQVAGVEQYF.

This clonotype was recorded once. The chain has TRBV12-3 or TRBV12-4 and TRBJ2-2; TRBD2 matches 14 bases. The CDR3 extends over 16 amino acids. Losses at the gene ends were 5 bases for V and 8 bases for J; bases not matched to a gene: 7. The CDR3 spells CASSRGLAGEAGELFF. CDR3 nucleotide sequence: TGTGCCAGCAGTCGGGGACTAGCGGGAGAGGCAGGGGAGCTGTTTTTT.

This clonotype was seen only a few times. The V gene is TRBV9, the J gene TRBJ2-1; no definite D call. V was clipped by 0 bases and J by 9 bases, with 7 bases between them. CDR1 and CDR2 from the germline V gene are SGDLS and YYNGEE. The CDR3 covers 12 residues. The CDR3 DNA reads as TGTGCCAGCAGCGTAGCCGGATTTGAGCAGTTCTTC. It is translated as CASSVAGFEQFF.

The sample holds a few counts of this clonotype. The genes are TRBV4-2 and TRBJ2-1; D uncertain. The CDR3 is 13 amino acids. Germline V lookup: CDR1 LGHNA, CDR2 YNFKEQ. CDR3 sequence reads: CVRFNPMGYEQFF. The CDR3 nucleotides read TGTGTCCGTTTTAACCCAATGGGGTATGAGCAGTTCTTC.

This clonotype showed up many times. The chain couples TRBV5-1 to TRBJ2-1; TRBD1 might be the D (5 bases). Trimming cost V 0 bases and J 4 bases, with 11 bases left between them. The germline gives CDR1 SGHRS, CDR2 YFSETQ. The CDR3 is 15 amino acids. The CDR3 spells CASSLEGVLYNEQFF. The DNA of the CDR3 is TGCGCCAGCAGCTTGGAAGGGGTGTTATACAATGAGCAGTTCTTC.

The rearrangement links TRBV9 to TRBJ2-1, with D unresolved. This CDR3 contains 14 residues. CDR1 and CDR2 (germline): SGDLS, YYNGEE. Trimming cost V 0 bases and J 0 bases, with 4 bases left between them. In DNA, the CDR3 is TGTGCCAGCAGCGTAGCACCCTCCTACAATGAGCAGTTCTTC. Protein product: CASSVAPSYNEQFF.